This T cell receptor beta chain is from a study of T cell repertoires in cytomegalovirus infection. As for the study in general: As its CMV epitopes, the study selected recently identified HLA-C-restricted and well-studied HLA-B-restricted targets. A matching HLA type, together with CMV infection, was signaled by public TCR beta signatures. Study-level points and caveats: Cumulated frequencies of public TCR beta families served to identify carriers of CMV plus the relevant HLA. HLA-C-restricted CMV clonotypes gave the most frequent clonotype in two of eight donors.

TCRdb ran MiXCR on the reads and lists one entry per CDR3 protein. The sample includes 700,000 to 950,000 distinct CDR3 sequences, around a third of them seen just once. CDR3 length equals 15 residues. V was trimmed by 0 bases and J by 0 bases, leaving 8 bases between them. The germline V gene has CDR1 SNHLY and CDR2 FYNNEI. The sample holds a few counts of this clonotype. Its specificity is unknown. V is TRBV2 and J is TRBJ1-1, with D possibly being TRBD1 (6 bases). The sequences come from cultured CD8+ T cells from PBMCs, collected from culture after CMV antigen stimulation. This sequence originates from a human donor in good health (CMV status not recorded). Some clones in this sample may be carry-over from other donors' samples. CDR3 region: CASSEARGLNTEAFF. DNA for the CDR3: TGTGCCAGCAGTGAAGCGAGGGGGTTGAACACTGAAGCTTTCTTT.